This section outlines one TCR beta chain sequence together with its context. The sample's time point: patch test 1, 2 weeks after DPC sensitization. Indicated treatment: therapeutic diphenylcyclopropenone sensitization with weekly scalp DPC. The data are from a study of human T cells and chemical hapten exposure. TCRdb re-called the RACE reads through MiXCR, storing one row per CDR3 protein. The table shows 150,000 or so distinct CDR3 sequences, with about 15% occurring only once. V dropped 8 bases and J dropped 2 bases, with 27 bases sitting between them. The length of the CDR3 is 18 residues. Germline CDR1 and CDR2: SNHLY and FYNNEI.

The source is a woman aged 25 to 39 with alopecia areata. Some clones in this sample may be carry-over from other donors' samples. Sample: whole blood, taken in connection with sensitization to the hapten diphenylcyclopropenone (DPC). The chain is built from TRBV2 and TRBJ1-1, with a weak D call TRBD1 (5 bases). The CDR3 protein is CASRPMGSGLLGNTEAFF. CDR3 coding DNA: TGTGCCAGCCGTCCAATGGGGTCAGGGCTGTTGGGTAACACTGAAGCTTTCTTT.